This is a list of T cell receptor beta chains from one sample in a study of blood T cell repertoires in COVID-19. Sequenced by immunoSEQ multiplex PCR; TCRdb stores in-frame clones only, minus some. The table lists fewer than 65,000 clones, more than 75% of them singletons. Sequencing used peripheral blood. All receptors derive from a human donor in a cohort sampled during active COVID-19. The CDR3 runs from the conserved cysteine through the conserved F or W. The D gene is left open where the match is weak. The size entry is marked missing in some rows and otherwise reads once, few, many or a size class.

J gene,V gene,D gene,clone size,CDR3 protein,CDR3 DNA
TRBJ1-1,TRBV5-5,TRBD1,.,CASSLADRENTEAFF,TGTGCCAGCAGCTTGGCTGACAGGGAAAACACTGAAGCTTTCTTT
TRBJ2-7,TRBV28,.,once,CASSPPGYEQYF,TGTGCCAGCAGCCCGCCGGGCTACGAGCAGTACTTC
TRBJ1-5,TRBV21-1,.,.,CASSNRGINQPQHF,TGTGCCAGCAGCAACAGGGGGATCAATCAGCCCCAGCATTTT
TRBJ1-2,TRBV11-3,TRBD1,.,CASSSGTEISYGYTF,TGTGCCAGCAGCTCAGGGACAGAAATAAGCTATGGCTACACCTTC
TRBJ1-1,TRBV30,.,.,CAWSPTGGRNTEAFF,TGTGCCTGGAGCCCAACGGGAGGGAGGAACACTGAAGCTTTCTTT
TRBJ2-2,TRBV28,TRBD1,.,CASSFGGQGVSGELFF,TGTGCCAGCAGTTTTGGGGGACAGGGCGTTTCCGGGGAGCTGTTTTTT
TRBJ2-7,TRBV6-2/TRBV6-3,.,few,CASSYDSLYEQYF,TGTGCCAGCAGTTACGACTCGCTTTACGAGCAGTACTTC
TRBJ2-6,TRBV5-4,.,.,CASSQAGANVLTF,TGTGCCAGCAGTCAGGCTGGGGCCAACGTCCTGACTTTC
TRBJ2-6,TRBV12-3/TRBV12-4,.,.,CASSRDWANVLTF,TGTGCCAGCAGTCGCGACTGGGCCAACGTCCTGACTTTC
TRBJ2-5,TRBV6-2/TRBV6-3,TRBD2,.,CASSYKRGETQYF,TGTGCCAGCAGTTACAAGCGGGGGGAGACCCAGTACTTC
TRBJ2-7,TRBV6-6,TRBD1,.,CASSYGGQGDKQYF,TGTGCCAGCAGTTACGGGGGTCAGGGGGATAAGCAGTACTTC
TRBJ2-1,TRBV7-6,TRBD2,.,CASSVTSGSSYNEQFF,TGTGCCAGCAGCGTCACTAGCGGGAGCTCCTACAATGAGCAGTTCTTC